These 3 T cell receptor beta chains originate from one sample sequenced in a study of blood T cell repertoires in COVID-19. Sequenced by immunoSEQ multiplex PCR; TCRdb stores in-frame clones only, minus some. This table holds 120,000 or so clones, around nine tenths found once. Sequencing was performed on peripheral blood. The receptors come from a woman aged 80 or over with acute or convalescent COVID-19.

The chain couples TRBV6-1 to TRBJ2-7; possible D gene TRBD1, 5 bases. CDR1 is MNHNS, CDR2 SASEGT, per germline. Trimming cost V 0 bases and J 1 base, with 13 bases left between them. The CDR3 has 16 amino acids. The CDR3 coding sequence is TGTGCCAGCAGTGAAGCGCTATGGGGCCAGTCCTACGAGCAGTACTTC. It encodes CASSEALWGQSYEQYF.

V gene TRBV7-2 combines with J gene TRBJ2-7, with D tentatively TRBD2 (5 bases). CDR3 length: 14 amino acids. V lost 4 bases and J 3 bases, leaving 13 bases between the germline ends. CDR1 SGHTA and CDR2 FQGNSA come from the germline V gene. The CDR3 nucleotides read TGTGCCAGCAGCTCCGGGGAAGGGTACTACGAGCAGTACTTC. As protein: CASSSGEGYYEQYF.

The chain couples TRBV25-1 to TRBJ2-2; no firm D call. This CDR3 has 13 amino acids. The ends were cut back, 7 bases at V and 7 bases at J, with 13 bases in the middle. CDR1 and CDR2 from the germline V gene are MGHDK and SYGVNS. This CDR3 reads CASTEFGLGELFF. CDR3 nucleotides: TGTGCCAGCACCGAGTTTGGGCTCGGGGAGCTGTTTTTT.